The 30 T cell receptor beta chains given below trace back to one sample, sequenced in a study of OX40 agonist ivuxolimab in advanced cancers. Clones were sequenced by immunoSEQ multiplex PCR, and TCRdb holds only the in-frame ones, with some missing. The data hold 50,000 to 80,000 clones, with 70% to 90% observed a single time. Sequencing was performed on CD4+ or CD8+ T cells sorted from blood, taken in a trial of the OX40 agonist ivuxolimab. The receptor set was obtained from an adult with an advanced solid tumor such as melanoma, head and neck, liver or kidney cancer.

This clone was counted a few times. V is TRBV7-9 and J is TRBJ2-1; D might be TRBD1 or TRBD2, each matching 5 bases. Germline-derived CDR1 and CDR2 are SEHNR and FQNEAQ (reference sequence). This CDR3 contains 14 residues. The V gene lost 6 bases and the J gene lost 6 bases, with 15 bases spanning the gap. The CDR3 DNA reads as TGTGCCAGCAGTATCCGGGACGAATTCAATGAGCAGTTCTTC. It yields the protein CASSIRDEFNEQFF.

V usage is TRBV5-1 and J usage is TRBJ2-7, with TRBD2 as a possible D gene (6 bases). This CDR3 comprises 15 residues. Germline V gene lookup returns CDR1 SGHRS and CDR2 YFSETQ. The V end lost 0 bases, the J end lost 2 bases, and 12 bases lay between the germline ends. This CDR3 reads CASSLVGSGAYEQYF. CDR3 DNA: TGCGCCAGCAGCTTGGTCGGTAGCGGAGCCTACGAGCAGTACTTC.

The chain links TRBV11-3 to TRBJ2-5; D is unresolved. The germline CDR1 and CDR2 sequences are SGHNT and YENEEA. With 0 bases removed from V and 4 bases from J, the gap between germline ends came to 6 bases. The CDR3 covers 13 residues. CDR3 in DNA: TGTGCCAGCAGCTTAGAGGGCGGAGAGACCCAGTACTTC. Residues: CASSLEGGETQYF.

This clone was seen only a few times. CDR3 DNA sequence: TGTGCCAGCAGTGAAGAGGGCCCGGGACAGGGGACGAACCTCCACTTT. Encoded protein: CASSEEGPGQGTNLHF. The genes are TRBV6-1 and TRBJ1-6, with TRBD1 identical over 10 bases. This CDR3 region has 16 residues. Trimming removed 1 base from V and 15 bases from J; junction bases left unmatched: 12. The germline gives CDR1 MNHNS, CDR2 SASEGT.

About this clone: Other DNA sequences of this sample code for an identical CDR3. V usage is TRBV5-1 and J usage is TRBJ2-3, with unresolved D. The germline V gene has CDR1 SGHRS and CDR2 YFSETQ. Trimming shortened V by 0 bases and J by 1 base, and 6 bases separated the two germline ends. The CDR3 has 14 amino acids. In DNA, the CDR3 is TGCGCCAGCAGCTTGGCCGCAGGCACAGATACGCAGTATTTT. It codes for CASSLAAGTDTQYF.

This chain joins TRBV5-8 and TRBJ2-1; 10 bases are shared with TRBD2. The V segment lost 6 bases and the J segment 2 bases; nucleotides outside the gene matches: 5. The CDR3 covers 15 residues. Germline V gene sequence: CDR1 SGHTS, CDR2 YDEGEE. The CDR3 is CASTLGLATYNEQFF. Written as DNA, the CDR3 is TGTGCCAGCACCCTGGGACTAGCGACCTACAATGAGCAGTTCTTC.

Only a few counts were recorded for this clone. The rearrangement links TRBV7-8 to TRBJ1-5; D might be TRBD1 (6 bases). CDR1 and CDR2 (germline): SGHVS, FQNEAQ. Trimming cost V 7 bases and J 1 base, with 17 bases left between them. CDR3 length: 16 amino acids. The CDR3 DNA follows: TGTGCCAGCACCGCAGTAGAAACAGGGAGCAATCAGCCCCAGCATTTT. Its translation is CASTAVETGSNQPQHF.

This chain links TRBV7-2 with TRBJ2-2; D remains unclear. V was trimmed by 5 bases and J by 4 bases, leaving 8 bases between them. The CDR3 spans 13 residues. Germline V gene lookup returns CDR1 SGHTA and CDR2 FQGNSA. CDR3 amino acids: CASSARGTGELFF. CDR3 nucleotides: TGTGCCAGCAGCGCCCGTGGCACCGGGGAGCTGTTTTTT.

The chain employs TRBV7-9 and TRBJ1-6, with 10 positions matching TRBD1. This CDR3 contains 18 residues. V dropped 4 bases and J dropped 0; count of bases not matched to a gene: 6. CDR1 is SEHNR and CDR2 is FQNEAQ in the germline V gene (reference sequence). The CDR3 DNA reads TGTGCCAGCAGCTCTCCGGGACAGGGGAGCTCCTATAATTCACCCCTCCACTTT. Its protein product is CASSSPGQGSSYNSPLHF.

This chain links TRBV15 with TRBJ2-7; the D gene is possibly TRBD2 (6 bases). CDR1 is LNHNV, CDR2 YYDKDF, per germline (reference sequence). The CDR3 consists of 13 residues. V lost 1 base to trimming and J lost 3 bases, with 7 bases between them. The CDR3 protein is CATSRAGVYEQYF. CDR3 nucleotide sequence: TGTGCCACCAGCAGAGCGGGGGTCTACGAGCAGTACTTC.

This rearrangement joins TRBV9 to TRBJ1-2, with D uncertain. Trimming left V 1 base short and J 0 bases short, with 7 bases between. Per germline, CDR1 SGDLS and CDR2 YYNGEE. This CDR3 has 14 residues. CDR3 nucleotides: TGTGCCAGCAGCGTAATGGGGTCTAACTATGGCTACACCTTC. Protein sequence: CASSVMGSNYGYTF. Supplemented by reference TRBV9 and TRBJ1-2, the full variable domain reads DSGVTQTPKHLITATGQRVTLRCSPRSGDLSVYWYQQSLDQGLQFLIQYYNGEERAKGNILERFSAQQFPDLHSELNLSSLELGDSALYFCASSVMGSNYGYTFGSGTRLTVV.

The CDR3 loop is CASSMSGETQYF. The CDR3 DNA sequence: TGTGCCAGCAGCATGTCCGGGGAGACCCAGTACTTC. The gene calls are TRBV7-3 and TRBJ2-5; no reliable D call. V lost 5 bases to trimming and J lost 5 bases, with 9 bases between them. Germline CDR1 is SGHTA and CDR2 is FQGTGA. The CDR3 spans 12 residues.

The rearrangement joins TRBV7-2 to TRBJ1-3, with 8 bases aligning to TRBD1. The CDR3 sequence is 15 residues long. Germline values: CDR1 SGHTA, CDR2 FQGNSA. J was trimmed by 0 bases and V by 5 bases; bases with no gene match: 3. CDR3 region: CASSLGQGSGNTIYF. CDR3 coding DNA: TGTGCCAGCAGCCTCGGACAGGGCTCTGGAAACACCATATATTTT.

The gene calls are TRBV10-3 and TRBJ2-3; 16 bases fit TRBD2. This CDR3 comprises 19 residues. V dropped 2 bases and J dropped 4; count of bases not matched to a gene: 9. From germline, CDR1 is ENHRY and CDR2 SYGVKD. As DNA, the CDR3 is TGTGCCATCAGTGAGAGGGGACTAGCGGGAGGGCTGGGGCCAGATACGCAGTATTTT. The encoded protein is CAISERGLAGGLGPDTQYF.

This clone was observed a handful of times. The CDR3 reads CASSQDNSFSGNTIYF. CDR3 sequence (DNA): TGTGCCAGCAGCCAAGACAACTCCTTCTCTGGAAACACCATATATTTT. J is TRBJ1-3 and V is TRBV2; no firm D call. V was clipped by 6 bases and J by 0 bases, with 15 bases between them. Germline V CDR1 and CDR2: SNHLY, FYNNEI. The CDR3 consists of 16 residues.

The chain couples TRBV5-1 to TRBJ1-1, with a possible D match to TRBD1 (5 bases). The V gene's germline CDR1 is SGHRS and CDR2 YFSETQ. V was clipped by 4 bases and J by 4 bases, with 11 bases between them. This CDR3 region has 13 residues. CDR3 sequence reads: CASSLGTVTEAFF. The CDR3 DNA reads TGCGCCAGCAGCCTGGGGACGGTCACTGAAGCTTTCTTT.

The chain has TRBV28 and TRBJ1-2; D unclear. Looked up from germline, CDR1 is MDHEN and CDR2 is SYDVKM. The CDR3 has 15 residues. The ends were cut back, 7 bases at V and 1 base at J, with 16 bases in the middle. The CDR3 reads CASTEEPLDNYGYTF. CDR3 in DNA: TGTGCCAGCACCGAAGAGCCCCTGGATAACTATGGCTACACCTTC.

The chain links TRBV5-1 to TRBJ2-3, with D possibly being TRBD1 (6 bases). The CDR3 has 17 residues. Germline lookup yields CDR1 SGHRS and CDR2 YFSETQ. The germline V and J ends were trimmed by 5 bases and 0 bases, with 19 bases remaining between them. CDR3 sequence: CASRTGAGTTSTDTQYF. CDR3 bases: TGCGCCAGCAGGACAGGTGCCGGGACGACTAGCACAGATACGCAGTATTTT.

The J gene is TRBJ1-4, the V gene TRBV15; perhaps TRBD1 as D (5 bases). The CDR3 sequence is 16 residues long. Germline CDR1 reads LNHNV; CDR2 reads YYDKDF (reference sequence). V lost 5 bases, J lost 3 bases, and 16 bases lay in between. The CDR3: CATSEQAAGSNEKLFF. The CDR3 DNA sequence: TGTGCCACCAGCGAACAGGCGGCGGGATCTAATGAAAAACTGTTTTTT.

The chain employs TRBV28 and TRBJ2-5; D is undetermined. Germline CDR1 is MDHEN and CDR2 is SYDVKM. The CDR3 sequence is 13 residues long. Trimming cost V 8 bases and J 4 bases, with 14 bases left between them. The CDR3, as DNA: TGTGCCAGCCTCCCCTCAGATCTAGAGACCCAGTACTTC. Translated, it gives CASLPSDLETQYF.

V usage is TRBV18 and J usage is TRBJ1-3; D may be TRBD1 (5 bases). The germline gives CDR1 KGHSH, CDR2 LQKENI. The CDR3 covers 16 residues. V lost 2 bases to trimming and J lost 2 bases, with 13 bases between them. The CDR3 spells CASSPESGTAGNTIYF. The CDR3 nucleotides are TGTGCCAGCTCACCAGAATCAGGGACTGCTGGAAACACCATATATTTT.

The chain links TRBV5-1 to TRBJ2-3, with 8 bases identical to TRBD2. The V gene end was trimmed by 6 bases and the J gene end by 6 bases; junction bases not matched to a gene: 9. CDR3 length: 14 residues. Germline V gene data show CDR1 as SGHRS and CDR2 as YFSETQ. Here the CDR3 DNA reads TGCGCCAGCAAGGAAGCGGGAGCTGGGGATACGCAGTATTTT. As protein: CASKEAGAGDTQYF.

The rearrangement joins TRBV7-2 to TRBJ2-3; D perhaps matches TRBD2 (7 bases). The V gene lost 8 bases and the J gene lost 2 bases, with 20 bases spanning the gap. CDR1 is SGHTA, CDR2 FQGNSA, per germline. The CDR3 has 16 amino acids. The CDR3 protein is CASGYGGLQHTDTQYF. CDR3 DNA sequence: TGTGCCAGCGGGTACGGGGGGCTACAGCACACAGATACGCAGTATTTT.

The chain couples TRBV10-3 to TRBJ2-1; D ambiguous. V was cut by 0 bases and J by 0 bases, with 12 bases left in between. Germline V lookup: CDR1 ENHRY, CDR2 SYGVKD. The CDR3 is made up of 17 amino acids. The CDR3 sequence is CAISESTASSSYNEQFF. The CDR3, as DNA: TGTGCCATCAGTGAGTCAACAGCCTCTTCCTCCTACAATGAGCAGTTCTTC.

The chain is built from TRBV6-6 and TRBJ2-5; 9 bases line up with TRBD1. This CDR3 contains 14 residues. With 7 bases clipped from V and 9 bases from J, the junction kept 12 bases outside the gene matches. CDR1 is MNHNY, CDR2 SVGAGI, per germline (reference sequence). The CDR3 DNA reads TGTGCCAGCACCTCCACAGGGGGCGTCCCCTCCCAGTACTTC. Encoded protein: CASTSTGGVPSQYF.

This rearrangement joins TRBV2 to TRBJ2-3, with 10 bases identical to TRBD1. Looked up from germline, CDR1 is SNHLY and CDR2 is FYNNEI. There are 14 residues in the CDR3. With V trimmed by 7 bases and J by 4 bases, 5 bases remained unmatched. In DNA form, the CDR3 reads TGTGCCAGCACCAGGGACAGGGGCGCAGATACGCAGTATTTT. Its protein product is CASTRDRGADTQYF.

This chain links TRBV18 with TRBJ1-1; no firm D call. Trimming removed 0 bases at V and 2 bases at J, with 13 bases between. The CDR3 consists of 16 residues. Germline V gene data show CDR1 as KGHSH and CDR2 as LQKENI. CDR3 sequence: CASSPPAGPDNTEAFF. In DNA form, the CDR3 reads TGTGCCAGCTCACCACCGGCAGGTCCCGATAACACTGAAGCTTTCTTT.

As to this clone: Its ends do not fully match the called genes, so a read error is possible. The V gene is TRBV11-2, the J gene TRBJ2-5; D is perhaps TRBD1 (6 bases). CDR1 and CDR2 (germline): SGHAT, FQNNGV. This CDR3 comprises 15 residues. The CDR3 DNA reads TGTGCCAGCAGCTCCCAGGGGCTTATACAAGACACCCAGTACTTC. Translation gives CASSSQGLIQDTQYF.

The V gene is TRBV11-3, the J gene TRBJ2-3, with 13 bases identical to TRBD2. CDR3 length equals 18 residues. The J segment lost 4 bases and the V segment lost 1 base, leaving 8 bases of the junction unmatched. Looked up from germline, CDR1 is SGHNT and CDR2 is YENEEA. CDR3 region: CASSLGPTSGRSPDTQYF. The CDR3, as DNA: TGTGCCAGCAGCTTAGGCCCGACTAGCGGGAGGTCGCCAGATACGCAGTATTTT. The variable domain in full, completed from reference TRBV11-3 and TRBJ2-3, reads EAGVVQSPRYKIIEKKQPVAFWCNPISGHNTLYWYLQNLGQGPELLIRYENEEAVDDSQLPKDRFSAERLKGVDSTLKIQPAELGDSAVYLCASSLGPTSGRSPDTQYFGPGTRLTVL.

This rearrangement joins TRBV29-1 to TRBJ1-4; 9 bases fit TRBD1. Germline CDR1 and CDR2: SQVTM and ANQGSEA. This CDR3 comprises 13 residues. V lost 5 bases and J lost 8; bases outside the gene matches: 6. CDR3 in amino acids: CSVYRGLGEKLFF. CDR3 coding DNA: TGCAGCGTTTACAGGGGGCTGGGGGAAAAACTGTTTTTT.